A selection of T cell receptor beta chains follows, all from one sample in a study of cytomegalovirus exposure and HLA in healthy donors. Sequencing used immunoSEQ multiplex PCR; TCRdb keeps in-frame clones, though not all of them. The sample lists more than 150,000 clones; about 90% were seen once. Sample: PBMCs. The receptors stem from a girl less than two years old in good health and CMV-seronegative. The CDR3 runs from the conserved cysteine through the conserved F or W. D genes are given only for firm matches. Size is omitted from some rows. Given values are once, few, many or a class for expanded clones.

abundance	v_gene	len	j_gene	d_gene	CDR3nt	CDR3aa
NA	TRBV7-3	14	TRBJ2-2	NA	TGTGCCAGCAGCCCCGGGGTTACTACCGGGGAGCTGTTTTTT	CASSPGVTTGELFF
NA	TRBV7-9	12	TRBJ1-1	NA	TGTGCCAGCAGAGGACGCGACAGTGAAGCTTTCTTT	CASRGRDSEAFF
NA	TRBV6-1	13	TRBJ1-6	NA	TGTGCCACCCATGGGACAAGTAATTCACCCCTCCACTTT	CATHGTSNSPLHF
NA	TRBV6-1	13	TRBJ2-7	TRBD2	TGTGCCAGCAGTCGGACTAGCCTCTACGAGCAGTACTTC	CASSRTSLYEQYF
NA	TRBV7-9	14	TRBJ2-7	NA	TGTGCCAGCAGCTACCACCGGGTCGAAGACGAGCAGTACTTC	CASSYHRVEDEQYF
NA	TRBV5-1	15	TRBJ2-3	TRBD2	TGCGCCAGCAGCTTGACAGCGGGAATCACAGATACGCAGTATTTT	CASSLTAGITDTQYF
NA	TRBV27	15	TRBJ1-2	NA	TGTGCCAGCAGTTTATCGACGACAGGTTTATATGGCTACACCTTC	CASSLSTTGLYGYTF
NA	TRBV7-8	16	TRBJ2-2	TRBD2	TGTGCCAGCAGCCCAACCGGGACTATGAACACCGGGGAGCTGTTTTTT	CASSPTGTMNTGELFF
NA	TRBV6-7	15	TRBJ2-7	NA	TGTGCCAGCAGTCCACCCCTTAGCGTCGCCTACGAGCAGTACTTC	CASSPPLSVAYEQYF
NA	TRBV7-3	16	TRBJ2-1	TRBD2	TGTGCCAGCAGCCCTATTCCGGCGGGAGATTTCGATGAGCAGTTCTTC	CASSPIPAGDFDEQFF
NA	TRBV9	17	TRBJ2-7	NA	TGTGCCAGCAGCTCATCCCGCGGCCGTACGGGAACCTACGAGCAGTACTTC	CASSSSRGRTGTYEQYF
NA	TRBV4-1	15	TRBJ2-7	TRBD2	TGCGCCAGCAGCCAAGATAGCGGGACACACTACGAGCAGTACTTC	CASSQDSGTHYEQYF
few	TRBV7-9	16	TRBJ1-1	NA	TGTGCCAGCAGCTCCCGCGGGGGGCTTGATTTTACTGAAGCTTTCTTT	CASSSRGGLDFTEAFF
NA	TRBV6-1	11	TRBJ1-2	NA	TGTGCCAGCAGTGAATCATATGGCTACACCTTC	CASSESYGYTF
NA	TRBV5-1	14	TRBJ2-5	TRBD2	TGCGCCAGCAGGACTAGCGGGGGTCAAGAGACCCAGTACTTC	CASRTSGGQETQYF
NA	TRBV5-1	16	TRBJ1-5	TRBD1	TGCGCCAGCAGCTTGGTACCAGGGGGAAGCAATCAGCCCCAGCATTTT	CASSLVPGGSNQPQHF
NA	TRBV7-8	16	TRBJ2-1	NA	TGTGCCAGCAGCTTAGCTCACAGGAACTCCTACAATGAGCAGTTCTTC	CASSLAHRNSYNEQFF
NA	TRBV6-5	14	TRBJ2-5	TRBD1	TGTGCCAGCAGAAGACAGGGGGCCCAAGAGACCCAGTACTTC	CASRRQGAQETQYF
NA	TRBV5-4	16	TRBJ2-3	TRBD2	TGTGCCAGCAGCCTGGAAGGATCGGGAGGAACAGATACGCAGTATTTT	CASSLEGSGGTDTQYF
NA	TRBV10-1	13	TRBJ2-7	TRBD2	TGCGCCAGCAAACTAGCGGGAGGTGGAGAGCAGTACTTC	CASKLAGGGEQYF
NA	TRBV23-1	12	TRBJ2-7	NA	TGCGCCAGCACCCACGGGAACTACGAGCAGTACTTC	CASTHGNYEQYF
NA	TRBV30	14	TRBJ2-3	TRBD2	TGTGCCTGGAGTTATGGGGGGGGCACAGATACGCAGTATTTT	CAWSYGGGTDTQYF
NA	TRBV5-1	18	TRBJ2-6	TRBD2	TGCGCCAGCAGCGCCCTCGGGGGGGCAGTCTCTGGGGCCAACGTCCTGACTTTC	CASSALGGAVSGANVLTF
NA	TRBV6-1	14	TRBJ1-2	TRBD1	TGTGCCAGCAGTTTAAGGCAGGGGGCAGGGGGCTACACCTTC	CASSLRQGAGGYTF
NA	TRBV19	15	TRBJ1-2	NA	NA	CASSPWVGQGTRFTF
NA	TRBV2	16	TRBJ2-7	NA	TGTGCCAGCAGTTCGGGGGGCGGGACCTACCCCGGGCAGCAGTACTTC	CASSSGGGTYPGQQYF
NA	TRBV13	15	TRBJ2-1	TRBD2	TGTGCCAGCAGCGGAAGCGGGGGGGCCTCAATTGAGCAGTTCTTC	CASSGSGGASIEQFF
NA	TRBV7-6	20	TRBJ2-1	NA	TGTGCCAGCAGCCCAGAGGTTTTAAGGGGCCACACAGTCGGATACAATGAGCAGTTCTTC	CASSPEVLRGHTVGYNEQFF
NA	TRBV5-1	14	TRBJ2-4	TRBD2	TGCGCCAGCAGTGACCCGGGGGGAGGAAACATTCAGTACTTC	CASSDPGGGNIQYF
NA	TRBV6-5	14	TRBJ2-7	NA	TGTGCCAGCAGTTACTCCCCCTCCTCCTACGAGCAGTACTTC	CASSYSPSSYEQYF
NA	TRBV18	15	TRBJ2-5	NA	TGTGCCAGCTCACCACTTTCAGGGCCAGGGGAGACCCAGTACTTC	CASSPLSGPGETQYF
few	TRBV19	14	TRBJ1-5	NA	TGTGCCAGTAGTATACAGACTCTCAATCAGCCCCAGCATTTT	CASSIQTLNQPQHF
NA	TRBV6-5	13	TRBJ2-7	NA	TGTGCCAGCAGTTGGACAGACTCCGACGAGCAGTACTTC	CASSWTDSDEQYF
NA	TRBV2	11	TRBJ2-7	NA	TGTGCCAGCAGCGGACAGAAGTACCAGTACTTC	CASSGQKYQYF
NA	TRBV6-5	14	TRBJ2-7	NA	TGTGCCAGCAGTTCCTTCAGGAGGGCAGACGAGCAGTACTTC	CASSSFRRADEQYF
once	TRBV19	15	TRBJ2-7	NA	TGTGCCAGTAAGGATGGGACAACTGGCTCCTACGAGCAGTACTTC	CASKDGTTGSYEQYF
NA	TRBV27	20	TRBJ2-3	TRBD2	TGTGCCAGCAGTTTAATCGGACTAGCGGGAGGGCTCGGTGAGACAGATACGCAGTATTTT	CASSLIGLAGGLGETDTQYF
NA	TRBV2	12	TRBJ2-7	NA	TGTGCCAGCGCACCCAGTTTCTACGAGCAGTACTTC	CASAPSFYEQYF
NA	TRBV4-1	20	TRBJ2-7	TRBD2	TGCGCCAGCAGCCAAGTTCATAGGTGGGGGGGAGAACAAAGACATTACGAGCAGTACTTC	CASSQVHRWGGEQRHYEQYF
NA	TRBV7-9	15	TRBJ2-5	TRBD1	TGTGCCAGCAGCCCCGGGACAGCCTTGGGAGAGACCCAGTACTTC	CASSPGTALGETQYF
once	TRBV19	15	TRBJ1-2	NA	TGTGCCAGTAGTATACACCAGGGGCTGGTGCGTGGCTACACCTTC	CASSIHQGLVRGYTF
NA	TRBV7-3	16	TRBJ2-1	NA	TGTGCCAGCAGCTTACGTGCCGGGAGCTCCTACAATGAGCAGTTCTTC	CASSLRAGSSYNEQFF
NA	TRBV29-1	13	TRBJ2-2	TRBD2	TGCAGCGTTGATGGCGGGGGTACCGGGGAGCTGTTTTTT	CSVDGGGTGELFF